This is a list of T cell receptor beta chains from one sample in a study of blood T cells in healthy people across ages. TCRdb re-derived calls from the 5' RACE reads in MiXCR, one entry per CDR3 protein. The sample has fewer than 1,000,000 distinct CDR3 sequences, under 45% seen once. The sample consisted of blood. These receptors all stem from a man aged 60 to 69 in good health. The CDR3 runs from the conserved cysteine through the conserved F or W. A D gene is named only where the DNA matches it firmly. Size is omitted from some rows. Given values are once, few, many or a class for expanded clones.

j_gene | v_gene | abundance | d_gene | CDR3aa | CDR3nt
TRBJ1-2 | TRBV4-1 | few | TRBD1 | CASSQDAGTGYGYTF | TGCGCCAGCAGCCAAGACGCCGGGACAGGGTATGGCTACACCTTC
TRBJ2-3 | TRBV20-1 | - | TRBD2 | CSAGLKDTQYF | TGCAGTGCGGGACTAAAAGATACGCAGTATTTT
TRBJ2-6 | TRBV18 | - | - | CASSPKTGSGANVLTF | TGTGCCAGCTCACCAAAAACAGGATCAGGGGCCAACGTCCTGACTTTC
TRBJ1-1 | TRBV4-1 | few | - | CASSQDGIGGTEAFF | TGCGCCAGCAGCCAAGATGGGATTGGGGGCACTGAAGCTTTCTTT
TRBJ2-7 | TRBV28 | - | TRBD1 | CASSPPGTAIHNEQYF | TGTGCCAGCAGTCCTCCCGGGACAGCAATTCACAATGAGCAGTACTTC
TRBJ2-2 | TRBV7-9 | - | TRBD2 | CASSRTSGGQTGELFF | TGTGCCAGCAGCAGAACTAGCGGGGGGCAGACCGGGGAGCTGTTTTTT
TRBJ2-1 | TRBV6-5 | - | - | CASSPGKWGKQFF | TGTGCCAGCAGTCCCGGGAAGTGGGGCAAGCAGTTCTTC
TRBJ2-5 | TRBV10-3 | - | - | CAISDPRREETQYF | TGTGCCATCAGTGACCCCAGGCGGGAAGAGACCCAGTACTTC
TRBJ1-4 | TRBV4-1 | few | - | CASSQGIITNEKLFF | TGCGCCAGCAGCCAAGGAATTATCACTAATGAAAAACTGTTTTTT
TRBJ2-7 | TRBV20-1 | - | - | CSATRDRGGDEQYF | TGCAGTGCTACCCGCGACAGGGGAGGGGACGAGCAGTACTTC
TRBJ2-7 | TRBV29-1 | - | TRBD2 | CSVVPSGVGEQYF | TGCAGCGTTGTCCCTAGCGGGGTTGGTGAGCAGTACTTC
TRBJ2-7 | TRBV30 | few | - | CAWTGMNEQYF | TGTGCCTGGACAGGGATGAACGAGCAGTACTTC
TRBJ2-6 | TRBV28 | - | - | CASRPPTGSGANVLTF | TGTGCCAGCAGGCCCCCTACAGGTTCTGGGGCCAACGTCCTGACTTTC
TRBJ2-7 | TRBV7-2 | few | - | CASSRDPFYEQYF | TGTGCCAGCAGCCGGGACCCTTTCTACGAGCAGTACTTC
TRBJ2-1 | TRBV7-2 | - | - | CASSPPRRGGHNEQFF | TGTGCCAGCAGCCCCCCTCGTAGGGGTGGGCACAATGAGCAGTTCTTC
TRBJ2-2 | TRBV7-2 | - | TRBD1 | CASSDRTGAGELFF | TGTGCCAGCAGCGACCGGACAGGGGCCGGGGAGCTGTTTTTT
TRBJ1-5 | TRBV5-4 | - | - | CASSFFGGNQPQHF | TGTGCCAGCAGCTTTTTCGGGGGGAATCAGCCCCAGCATTTT
TRBJ2-1 | TRBV5-1 | - | TRBD1 | CASRQGELSYEQFF | TGCGCCAGCCGACAGGGAGAGCTTTCCTACGAGCAGTTCTTC
TRBJ1-6 | TRBV27 | few | - | CASSLSVGRTNSPLHF | TGTGCCAGCAGTTTATCCGTGGGACGAACCAATTCACCCCTCCACTTT
TRBJ2-5 | TRBV29-1 | - | TRBD2 | CSAGLAGPETQYF | TGCAGCGCGGGACTAGCGGGGCCAGAGACCCAGTACTTC
TRBJ2-7 | TRBV19 | - | - | CASSNWGRGDYEQYF | TGTGCCAGTAGTAACTGGGGACGGGGTGACTACGAGCAGTACTTC
TRBJ1-6 | TRBV7-2 | - | - | CASSLELYNSPLHF | TGTGCCAGCAGCTTAGAACTGTATAATTCACCCCTCCACTTT
TRBJ2-5 | TRBV7-9 | - | - | CANSFRLVLETQYF | TGTGCCAACAGCTTTAGATTAGTCCTGGAGACCCAGTACTTC
TRBJ2-7 | TRBV7-9 | once | TRBD1 | CASSPGQGSSYNEQYF | TGTGCCAGCAGCCCGGGACAGGGTAGCTCCTACAATGAGCAGTACTTC
TRBJ2-3 | TRBV7-2 | - | - | CASSYGAGEADTQYF | TGTGCCAGCAGCTACGGGGCAGGGGAGGCAGATACGCAGTATTTT
TRBJ2-1 | TRBV5-6 | few | - | CASSLEAGINEQFF | TGTGCCAGCAGCTTGGAGGCGGGGATCAATGAGCAGTTCTTC
TRBJ2-7 | TRBV6-5 | - | - | CASSRLDPRIGETEYF | TGTGCCAGCAGCCGACTGGACCCTCGGATAGGGGAGACCGAGTACTTC
TRBJ2-3 | TRBV21-1 | few | - | CASSKEVATDTQYF | TGTGCCAGCAGCAAAGAGGTAGCCACAGATACGCAGTATTTT
TRBJ2-1 | TRBV5-1 | - | TRBD2 | CASSIGLAGGISYNEQFF | TGCGCCAGCAGCATCGGACTAGCGGGGGGGATCTCCTACAATGAGCAGTTCTTC
TRBJ1-5 | TRBV27 | - | - | CASSLSMSVNQPQHF | TGTGCCAGCAGTTTATCGATGAGCGTCAATCAGCCCCAGCATTTT
TRBJ1-2 | TRBV4-3 | few | - | CASSQAQVNYGYTF | TGCGCCAGCAGCCAAGCGCAGGTCAACTATGGCTACACCTTC
TRBJ2-1 | TRBV14 | once | - | CASNAQVYNEQFF | TGTGCCAGCAATGCCCAAGTATACAATGAGCAGTTCTTC
TRBJ2-1 | TRBV6-1 | - | - | CASMYGVYNEQFF | TGTGCCAGCATGTACGGGGTCTACAATGAGCAGTTCTTC